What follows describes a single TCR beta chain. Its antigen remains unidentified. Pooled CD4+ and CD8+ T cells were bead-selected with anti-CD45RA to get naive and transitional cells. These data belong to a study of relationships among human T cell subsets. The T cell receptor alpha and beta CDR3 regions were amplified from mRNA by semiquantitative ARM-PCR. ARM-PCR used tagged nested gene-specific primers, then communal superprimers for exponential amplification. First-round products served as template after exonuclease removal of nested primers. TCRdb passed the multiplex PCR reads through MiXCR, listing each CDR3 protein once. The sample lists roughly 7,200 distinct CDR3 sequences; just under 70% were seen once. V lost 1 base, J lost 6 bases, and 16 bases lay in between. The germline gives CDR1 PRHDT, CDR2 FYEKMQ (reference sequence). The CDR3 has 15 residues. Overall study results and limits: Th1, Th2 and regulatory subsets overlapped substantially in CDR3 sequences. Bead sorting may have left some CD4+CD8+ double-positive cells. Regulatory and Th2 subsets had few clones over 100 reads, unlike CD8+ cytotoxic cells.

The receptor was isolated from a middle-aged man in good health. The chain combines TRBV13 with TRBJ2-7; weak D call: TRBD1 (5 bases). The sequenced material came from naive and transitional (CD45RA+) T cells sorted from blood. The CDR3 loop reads CASSLAAGLLAEQYF. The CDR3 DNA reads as TGTGCCAGCAGCTTAGCGGCAGGGTTACTCGCCGAGCAGTACTTC.